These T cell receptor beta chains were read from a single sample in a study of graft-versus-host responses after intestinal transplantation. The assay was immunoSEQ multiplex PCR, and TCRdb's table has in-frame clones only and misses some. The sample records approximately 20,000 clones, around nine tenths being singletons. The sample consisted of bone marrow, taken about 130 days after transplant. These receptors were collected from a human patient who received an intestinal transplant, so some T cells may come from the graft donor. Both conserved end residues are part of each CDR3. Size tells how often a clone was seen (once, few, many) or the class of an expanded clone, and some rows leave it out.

CDR3 protein: CASSPAGPVAFF
J gene: TRBJ1-1
clone size: -
V gene: TRBV6-5

CDR3 protein: CASSYALEATDTQYF
J gene: TRBJ2-3
clone size: -
V gene: TRBV6-5

CDR3 protein: CASSVAPDAYYEQYF
J gene: TRBJ2-7
clone size: -
V gene: TRBV9

CDR3 protein: CASVDGGRYQETQYF
J gene: TRBJ2-5
clone size: few
V gene: TRBV11-2

CDR3 protein: CASSGIQGSAQPQHF
J gene: TRBJ1-5
clone size: -
V gene: TRBV19

CDR3 protein: CASSLEQSYEQYF
J gene: TRBJ2-7
clone size: -
V gene: TRBV5-6

CDR3 protein: CASSFFGGWDTDTQYF
J gene: TRBJ2-3
clone size: few
V gene: TRBV27

CDR3 protein: CASSEPFSADTEAFF
J gene: TRBJ1-1
clone size: -
V gene: TRBV6-1

CDR3 protein: CASSHLRDSGRNYGYTF
J gene: TRBJ1-2
clone size: -
V gene: TRBV14

CDR3 protein: CASSLGLAGVETQYF
J gene: TRBJ2-5
clone size: -
V gene: TRBV5-4

CDR3 protein: CARPSPDRNEKLFF
J gene: TRBJ1-4
clone size: -
V gene: TRBV5-3

CDR3 protein: CASIGPKETQYF
J gene: TRBJ2-5
clone size: once
V gene: TRBV19

CDR3 protein: CAISETLTGGQSPLHF
J gene: TRBJ1-6
clone size: -
V gene: TRBV10-3

CDR3 protein: CASSEDWGVQETQYF
J gene: TRBJ2-5
clone size: -
V gene: TRBV25-1

CDR3 protein: CASSESPRNTIYF
J gene: TRBJ1-3
clone size: -
V gene: TRBV2

CDR3 protein: CASSPSVIVAKNIQYF
J gene: TRBJ2-4
clone size: -
V gene: TRBV4-1

CDR3 protein: CASSYLHPRSYEQYF
J gene: TRBJ2-7
clone size: -
V gene: TRBV6-5

CDR3 protein: CASSVADRDGETQYF
J gene: TRBJ2-5
clone size: -
V gene: TRBV9

CDR3 protein: CASSLDYNEQFF
J gene: TRBJ2-1
clone size: -
V gene: TRBV4-1

CDR3 protein: CASSPKLAGVGNEQFF
J gene: TRBJ2-1
clone size: -
V gene: TRBV7-4

CDR3 protein: CASSSPEDRGLSTDTQYF
J gene: TRBJ2-3
clone size: once
V gene: TRBV7-6

CDR3 protein: CASSLNSDRLSYEQYF
J gene: TRBJ2-7
clone size: -
V gene: TRBV13

CDR3 protein: CASSRDPLGEQYF
J gene: TRBJ2-7
clone size: -
V gene: TRBV25-1

CDR3 protein: CASSDLGYQETQYF
J gene: TRBJ2-5
clone size: -
V gene: TRBV25-1

CDR3 protein: CASSTSGGYEQYF
J gene: TRBJ2-7
clone size: few
V gene: TRBV18

CDR3 protein: CASSQEDGAPYYGYTF
J gene: TRBJ1-2
clone size: -
V gene: TRBV14

CDR3 protein: CASNFMASTRLTKLGNTIYF
J gene: TRBJ1-3
clone size: -
V gene: TRBV27

CDR3 protein: CASSYRLNTEAFF
J gene: TRBJ1-1
clone size: once
V gene: TRBV6-6

CDR3 protein: CASSLRTGGAYEQYF
J gene: TRBJ2-7
clone size: -
V gene: TRBV27

CDR3 protein: CASSLRDRQETQYF
J gene: TRBJ2-5
clone size: -
V gene: TRBV7-8

CDR3 protein: CASSGPGLAEFSYEQYF
J gene: TRBJ2-7
clone size: -
V gene: TRBV2

CDR3 protein: CASSPPPTTETQYF
J gene: TRBJ2-5
clone size: -
V gene: TRBV28

CDR3 protein: CASRGLAGVSSYNEQFF
J gene: TRBJ2-1
clone size: -
V gene: TRBV10-3

CDR3 protein: CSVVGGEAFF
J gene: TRBJ1-1
clone size: -
V gene: TRBV29-1

CDR3 protein: CASALSGTQYF
J gene: TRBJ2-5
clone size: -
V gene: TRBV10-2

CDR3 protein: CASSPNPDWGEQYF
J gene: TRBJ2-7
clone size: -
V gene: TRBV6-5

CDR3 protein: CASSLQGLAGGWYNEQFF
J gene: TRBJ2-1
clone size: -
V gene: TRBV7-8

CDR3 protein: CASGLSKTGTNQETQYF
J gene: TRBJ2-5
clone size: -
V gene: TRBV12-5

CDR3 protein: CASSPGLGGLYGYTF
J gene: TRBJ1-2
clone size: -
V gene: TRBV18

CDR3 protein: CPPRGGERTDTQYF
J gene: TRBJ2-3
clone size: -
V gene: TRBV19

CDR3 protein: CASSNDRGSDEQYF
J gene: TRBJ2-7
clone size: few
V gene: TRBV10-1

CDR3 protein: CASSIFVETQYF
J gene: TRBJ2-5
clone size: -
V gene: TRBV2

CDR3 protein: CASSIGSMMNTEAFF
J gene: TRBJ1-1
clone size: -
V gene: TRBV19

CDR3 protein: CASSLGWGGSGELFF
J gene: TRBJ2-2
clone size: -
V gene: TRBV5-1